The 27 T cell receptor beta chains below all came from one sample that was sequenced in a study of shared clonotypes between healthy human individuals. Positively selected for CCR7, the CD45RO-negative cells used as naive CD8 cells excluded terminally differentiated effector memory CD45RA+ cells. Generated by immunoSEQ multiplex PCR, the TCRdb table keeps only in-frame clones and is missing some. This table has 2 million to 2.5 million clones, approximately 94% appearing once. Sequencing used naive CD8+ T cells sorted from blood. These TCRs come from a man aged 18 to 35 in good health.

The chain couples TRBV28 to TRBJ1-6, with a weak D call TRBD1 (5 bases). The germline V gene encodes CDR1 MDHEN and CDR2 SYDVKM. V lost 2 bases and J lost 8, with 10 bases in between. This CDR3 comprises 14 residues. DNA of the CDR3: TGTGCCAGCAGTTTAACAGGTGGGCATTCACCCCTCCACTTT. Translated, it gives CASSLTGGHSPLHF.

Worth noting for this clone: At the DNA level, this CDR3 is encoded by other sequences in the same sample as well. The chain uses TRBV5-4 and TRBJ2-7; D is perhaps TRBD1 (5 bases). Trimming pared 2 bases from V and 2 bases from J, leaving 8 bases between. CDR3 length: 13 amino acids. In germline, CDR1 is SGHNT, CDR2 YYREEE (reference sequence). CDR3 sequence: CASSFRGTYEQYF. CDR3 sequence (DNA): TGTGCCAGCAGCTTTAGGGGCACCTACGAGCAGTACTTC. The full variable domain, in which reference TRBV5-4 and TRBJ2-7 provide the parts outside the CDR3, is ETGVTQSPTHLIKTRGQQVTLRCSSQSGHNTVSWYQQALGQGPQFIFQYYREEENGRGNFPPRFSGLQFPNYSSELNVNALELDDSALYLCASSFRGTYEQYFGPGTRLTVT.

The chain carries TRBV28 and TRBJ2-7; 8 bases match TRBD1. The length of the CDR3 is 16 residues. Germline CDR1 and CDR2: MDHEN and SYDVKM. With 6 bases clipped from V and 3 bases from J, the junction kept 13 bases outside the gene matches. The CDR3 loop reads CASSLLVGQEIYEQYF. CDR3 in DNA: TGTGCCAGCAGCTTGCTCGTGGGACAGGAGATCTACGAGCAGTACTTC. Looking up the rest from reference TRBV28 and TRBJ2-7 gives the full variable domain: DVKVTQSSRYLVKRTGEKVFLECVQDMDHENMFWYRQDPGLGLRLIYFSYDVKMKEKGDIPEGYSVSREKKERFSLILESASTNQTSMYLCASSLLVGQEIYEQYFGPGTRLTVT.

The rearrangement links TRBV7-3 to TRBJ1-6, with 10 bases fitting TRBD1. This CDR3 is 24 amino acids long. V trimming: 1 base; J trimming: 0 bases; junction bases outside the gene matches: 21. Germline assignment: CDR1 SGHTA and CDR2 FQGTGA. Here the CDR3 DNA reads TGTGCCAGCAGCTTAATTTCCTTAATGGGGACAGGGGCAGCAAACGGCTCCTATAATTCACCCCTCCACTTT. Residues: CASSLISLMGTGAANGSYNSPLHF.

This clone was seen a single time. The CDR3 loop reads CASSLLSRGHTEAFF. Written as DNA, the CDR3 is TGTGCCAGCAGTTTATTGTCCAGGGGGCACACTGAAGCTTTCTTT. The rearrangement links TRBV28 to TRBJ1-1, with TRBD1 identical over 8 bases. The V gene's germline CDR1 is MDHEN and CDR2 SYDVKM. Unmatched junction bases numbered 4, after V lost 1 base and J lost 3 bases. The CDR3 consists of 15 residues.

The rearrangement joins TRBV7-2 to TRBJ1-2, with D perhaps matching TRBD1 (5 bases). The germline V gene encodes CDR1 SGHTA and CDR2 FQGNSA. This CDR3 contains 16 residues. Between the trimmed V and J ends, which lost 2 bases and 4 bases, there was a span of 17 bases. The CDR3, as DNA: TGTGCCAGCAGCTTAATGTTGGGACCTGGCCCCTATGGCTACACCTTC. Translating it yields CASSLMLGPGPYGYTF.

The chain is built from TRBV2 and TRBJ2-1; TRBD1 might be the D (6 bases). Trimming stripped 2 bases from V and 7 bases from J, with 15 bases between. CDR1 is SNHLY, CDR2 FYNNEI, per germline. This CDR3 comprises 15 residues. CDR3 DNA: TGTGCCAGCAGTGAACTTCAGGGGTCCCCAAATGAGCAGTTCTTC. Translation gives CASSELQGSPNEQFF.

In its sample, this clone was seen once. Other DNA sequences in this sample translate to the same CDR3. This sequence joins TRBV9 and TRBJ2-3; 10 bases are a match to TRBD2. Germline V lookup: CDR1 SGDLS, CDR2 YYNGEE. The CDR3 has 15 amino acids. J lost 2 bases, V lost 4 bases, and 4 bases had no gene match. CDR3 amino acids: CASSSSGGATDTQYF. In nucleotides, the CDR3 is TGTGCCAGCAGCTCCAGCGGGGGGGCCACAGATACGCAGTATTTT.

The chain has TRBV25-1 and TRBJ2-7; D is undetermined. V dropped 4 bases and J dropped 3 bases, with 7 bases sitting between them. The CDR3 runs to 12 residues. CDR1 MGHDK and CDR2 SYGVNS come from the germline V gene. Here the CDR3 DNA reads TGTGCCAGCAGTGCCGATTACTACGAGCAGTACTTC. As protein: CASSADYYEQYF.

V and J are TRBV11-2 and TRBJ2-1; 11 bases line up with TRBD2. This CDR3 is built from 16 residues. The junction had 6 bases not matched to a gene; V was cut back by 5 bases and J by 3 bases. Germline CDR1 and CDR2: SGHAT and FQNNGV. Written as DNA, the CDR3 is TGTGCCAGCAGCAGAGGCGGGACTAGCGGCTACAATGAGCAGTTCTTC. Encoded protein: CASSRGGTSGYNEQFF. The complete variable domain, with remaining parts taken from reference TRBV11-2 and TRBJ2-1, reads EAGVAQSPRYKIIEKRQSVAFWCNPISGHATLYWYQQILGQGPKLLIQFQNNGVVDDSQLPKDRFSAERLKGVDSTLKIQPAKLEDSAVYLCASSRGGTSGYNEQFFGPGTRLTVL.

V gene TRBV4-1 combines with J gene TRBJ1-4; D remains ambiguous. The V end lost 0 bases, the J end lost 0 bases, and 11 bases lay between the germline ends. Germline loops: CDR1 MGHRA, CDR2 YSYEKL. The CDR3 consists of 17 residues. CDR3 coding DNA: TGCGCCAGCAGCCAAGAGATTCCAACGGCAACTAATGAAAAACTGTTTTTT. Protein: CASSQEIPTATNEKLFF.

J is TRBJ1-1 and V is TRBV5-8; the D is unclear. The V end was cut by 10 bases, the J end by 5 bases, with 24 bases between. From germline, CDR1 is SGHTS and CDR2 YDEGEE. There are 15 residues in the CDR3. The CDR3 DNA follows: TGTGCCCCCCTGGGAGGGAAATCGTATATAACTGAAGCTTTCTTT. Translated: CAPLGGKSYITEAFF.

This chain joins TRBV9 and TRBJ2-3; D is unresolved. CDR1 and CDR2 from the germline V gene are SGDLS and YYNGEE. There are 12 residues in the CDR3. V dropped 3 bases and J dropped 4 bases, with 6 bases sitting between them. The CDR3 is CASSGFADTQYF. In DNA form, the CDR3 reads TGTGCCAGCAGCGGTTTCGCAGATACGCAGTATTTT.

The V gene is TRBV10-1, the J gene TRBJ1-1; D is unresolved. The CDR3 length is 13 residues. The V end lost 6 bases, the J end lost 3 bases, and 11 bases lay between the germline ends. Per the germline V gene, CDR1 is WNHNN and CDR2 is SYGVQD (reference sequence). In DNA form, the CDR3 reads TGCGCCAGCAGCGGGGAAAGGGACACTGAAGCTTTCTTT. It translates to CASSGERDTEAFF.

Points on this clone: This same CDR3 is encoded by further DNA sequences in the sample. CDR3 sequence: CASSLDGLNSPLHF. In DNA, the CDR3 is TGCGCCAGCAGCCTGGACGGTCTTAATTCACCCCTCCACTTT. The chain recombines TRBV5-1 with TRBJ1-6; no definite D call. Per germline, CDR1 SGHRS and CDR2 YFSETQ. The germline V and J ends were trimmed by 4 bases and 6 bases, with 11 bases remaining between them. CDR3 length: 14 amino acids.

This clone was recorded only once. This sequence joins TRBV19 and TRBJ1-1; the D gene is possibly TRBD1 (6 bases). Germline V lookup: CDR1 LNHDA, CDR2 SQIVND (reference sequence). CDR3 size: 15 residues. Trimming left V 2 bases short and J 5 bases short, with 15 bases between. The CDR3 DNA is TGTGCCAGTAGTATATTGGGGGGCGCGTGGACTGAAGCTTTCTTT. Residues: CASSILGGAWTEAFF.

The chain joins TRBV2 to TRBJ2-1; 10 bases align to TRBD2. Germline CDR1 and CDR2: SNHLY and FYNNEI. The CDR3 is made up of 16 amino acids. Trimming at V came to 4 bases and at J to 7 bases, leaving 10 bases not matched to a gene. Here the CDR3 DNA reads TGTGCCAGCAGTGGAAGCGGGAGGGCCCTCGTTAATGAGCAGTTCTTC. The encoded protein is CASSGSGRALVNEQFF.

This chain connects TRBV28 to TRBJ2-7; TRBD2 is a possible D gene (8 bases). The CDR3 covers 15 residues. V was trimmed by 4 bases and J by 4 bases, leaving 17 bases between them. The V gene's germline CDR1 is MDHEN and CDR2 SYDVKM. CDR3 nucleotides: TGTGCCAGCAGTTCCCCGGGAGGGGGCGCATACGAGCAGTACTTC. Its translation: CASSSPGGGAYEQYF. The complete variable domain, with remaining parts taken from reference TRBV28 and TRBJ2-7, reads DVKVTQSSRYLVKRTGEKVFLECVQDMDHENMFWYRQDPGLGLRLIYFSYDVKMKEKGDIPEGYSVSREKKERFSLILESASTNQTSMYLCASSSPGGGAYEQYFGPGTRLTVT.

This clone was picked up one time. V gene TRBV19 combines with J gene TRBJ1-5; D possibly corresponds to TRBD1 (6 bases). The V gene lost 3 bases and the J gene lost 5 bases, with 14 bases spanning the gap. CDR3 length equals 15 residues. In germline, CDR1 is LNHDA, CDR2 SQIVND (reference sequence). CDR3 DNA: TGTGCCAGTAGTATTGTCTTTGGGGGCGATCAGCCCCAGCATTTT. Its translation: CASSIVFGGDQPQHF.

The rearrangement uses TRBV7-6 and TRBJ2-4; TRBD2 aligns across 12 bases. The J segment lost 1 base and the V segment lost 5 bases, leaving 6 bases of the junction unmatched. Per germline, CDR1 SGHVS and CDR2 FNYEAQ. The CDR3 runs to 17 residues. The CDR3 loop is CASSGTSGPWAKNIQYF. The CDR3 nucleotides are TGTGCCAGCAGCGGGACTAGCGGGCCCTGGGCCAAAAACATTCAGTACTTC.

The V and J genes are TRBV7-9 and TRBJ2-7, with TRBD1 identical over 8 bases. Germline CDR1 reads SEHNR; CDR2 reads FQNEAQ (reference sequence). Trimming removed 4 bases from V and 0 bases from J; junction bases left unmatched: 5. The CDR3 loop spans 15 amino acids. The CDR3 is CASSSRTGYSYEQYF. The CDR3 coding sequence is TGTGCCAGCAGCTCGCGGACAGGGTACTCCTACGAGCAGTACTTC.

The chain uses TRBV6-6 and TRBJ2-7, with D unclear. The CDR3 totals 11 residues. Trimming cost V 9 bases and J 5 bases, with 11 bases left between them. Germline loops: CDR1 MNHNY, CDR2 SVGAGI (reference sequence). CDR3 nucleotides: TGTGCCAGTACAGACTGGAACGAGCAGTACTTC. This encodes CASTDWNEQYF.

The V call is TRBV5-4, the J call TRBJ2-1, with 7 bases fitting TRBD1. The germline gives CDR1 SGHNT, CDR2 YYREEE (reference sequence). V shed 0 bases and J 8 bases; nucleotides not matched to a gene: 8. The CDR3 runs to 15 residues. The CDR3 bases are TGTGCCAGCAGCTTGGATAAGACAGGGAGCCATGAGCAGTTCTTC. This sequence encodes CASSLDKTGSHEQFF.

The genes are TRBV5-6 and TRBJ2-1; 7 bases agree with TRBD1. V dropped 6 bases and J dropped 4; count of bases not matched to a gene: 4. Germline values: CDR1 SGHDT, CDR2 YYEEEE. The CDR3 contains 13 residues. CDR3 DNA sequence: TGTGCCAGCACCCCGGGACAGTACAATGAGCAGTTCTTC. It translates to CASTPGQYNEQFF.

The chain is built from TRBV30 and TRBJ1-6; no reliable D call. V gave up 3 bases and J gave up 10 bases, with 16 bases separating them. The CDR3 is 14 amino acids. Germline CDR1 and CDR2: GTSNPN and SVGIG (reference sequence). For the CDR3, the DNA is TGTGCCTGGAGCGCGGCAGCTGGAGAATCACCCCTCCACTTT. Its protein product is CAWSAAAGESPLHF. The full variable domain, rest sourced from reference TRBV30 and TRBJ1-6, is SQTIHQWPATLVQPVGSPLSLECTVEGTSNPNLYWYRQAAGRGLQLLFYSVGIGQISSEVPQNLSASRPQDRQFILSSKKLLLSDSGFYLCAWSAAAGESPLHFGNGTRLTVT.

This clone came up once. This rearrangement joins TRBV11-2 to TRBJ2-3, with 10 positions matching TRBD1. The junction had 1 base not matched to a gene; V was cut back by 0 bases and J by 1 base. Per the germline V gene, CDR1 is SGHAT and CDR2 is FQNNGV. The CDR3 totals 16 residues. In DNA form, the CDR3 reads TGTGCCAGCAGCTTAGAAGGGACAGGGGGCACAGATACGCAGTATTTT. This codes for CASSLEGTGGTDTQYF.

With regard to this clone: One end of the junction varies from germline; a read error may be responsible. Here the CDR3 reads CASSLGDRALGF. The CDR3 DNA sequence: TGTGCCAGCAGTCTTGGGGACCGGGCTTTAGGCTTC. V is TRBV7-9 and J is TRBJ1-2; D is possibly TRBD1 (5 bases). The CDR3 consists of 12 residues. Per germline, CDR1 SEHNR and CDR2 FQNEAQ (reference sequence).